A selection of T cell receptor beta chains follows, all from one sample in a study of blood T cell repertoires in COVID-19. The data were produced by immunoSEQ multiplex PCR, yet TCRdb's version contains in-frame clones alone and is incomplete. The sample comprises 300,000 to 350,000 clones, around 90% of which are singletons, and about 2.5% rests with the top ten. The sequenced sample consisted of peripheral blood. The receptor source for this set is a man younger than 30 with active or convalescent COVID-19. CDR3s leave out the opening cysteine and the closing phenylalanine or tryptophan. A D gene is named only where the DNA matches it firmly.

V gene | D gene | CDR3 protein
TRBV10-3 | TRBD1 | AISGLSGTGNEQY
TRBV5-8 | . | ASIEGRVYGYT
TRBV6-5 | . | ASSSSGSSYNEQF
TRBV5-6 | TRBD2 | ASSRRGSSGSWVYEQY
TRBV9 | TRBD2 | ASSVVPLAGGEETQY
TRBV7-2 | TRBD2 | ASSLGLAGGSTGELF
TRBV7-3 | . | ASSLNGGFSGNTIY
TRBV5-1 | TRBD1 | ASSLRDRDPTEAF
TRBV28 | . | ASSFNDNEQF
TRBV19 | . | ASSVVFGSNQPQH
TRBV6-2/TRBV6-3 | . | ASSYQLGGAVLGWQPQH
TRBV3-1/TRBV3-2 | . | ASSPTRSSGANVLT
TRBV7-6 | . | ASSLGYGGPSNEKLF
TRBV27 | . | ASSRRDHYGYT
TRBV28 | . | ASSLIRASEQF
TRBV11-2 | TRBD2 | ASSLLSGRAGETQY
TRBV14 | . | ASSHGNLGEQY
TRBV27 | TRBD2 | ATSGGPYEQY
TRBV7-9 | . | ASSLVGGENTEAF
TRBV7-6 | . | ASSSTSGGGNTIY
TRBV28 | TRBD2 | ASSFRREGLRETQY
TRBV10-2 | . | ASSVQGGSPLH
TRBV3-1/TRBV3-2 | . | ASSPYTNTGELF
TRBV28 | . | ASRTRQNTEAF
TRBV5-1 | . | ASSKDGDQGQPQH
TRBV5-8 | . | ASSRQDITYEQY
TRBV5-4 | TRBD2 | ASSLAGGRSEQY
TRBV7-2 | . | ASSPLRQGRTGELF
TRBV12-3/TRBV12-4 | TRBD1 | ASSPTGVEQY
TRBV9 | . | ASMDSTYGYT
TRBV5-1 | . | ASSPDGLSAWNEQY
TRBV4-1 | TRBD1 | ASSQAAGQGYEQY
TRBV7-8 | . | ASSLVLGVYSNQPQH
TRBV18 | TRBD2 | ASSPLKTSGRAKNIQY
TRBV5-5 | TRBD1 | ASSFEDRSYNEQF
TRBV5-1 | . | ASSLSGTGNQPQH
TRBV20-1 | . | SAARAETQY
TRBV3-1/TRBV3-2 | . | ASSQEGVTGRYVVDTQY
TRBV28 | . | ASSYTGPTYGYT
TRBV19 | TRBD1 | ASSIGTGRT
TRBV3-1/TRBV3-2 | . | ASSQFLLETEAF
TRBV28 | TRBD1 | ASSSLGDRGAF
TRBV10-3 | . | ATIQGLDTEAF
TRBV3-1/TRBV3-2 | . | ASSQDRGGGDTYQPQH
TRBV4-1 | . | ASSQGGHSPLH
TRBV11-2 | . | ASSSIGLGASEAF
TRBV28 | . | ASSITGTDTQY